The 17 T cell receptor beta chains below all came from one sample that was sequenced in a study of CD8 T cells in Susac syndrome. Random hexamers were used to reverse transcribe roughly 0.5 to 1 ug of RNA. MiXCR, run by TCRdb on the immunoSEQ multiplex PCR reads, gives a single entry per CDR3 protein. Of about 160,000 distinct CDR3 sequences in the sample, about 93% were seen once. Input material: CD4+ T cells from PBMCs. Receptor source: a human donor in good health.

This chain uses TRBV6-2 or TRBV6-3 with TRBJ1-2; D remains ambiguous. The CDR3 is 15 residues long. Germline CDR1 is MNHEY and CDR2 is SVGEGT. V was clipped by 8 bases and J by 0 bases, with 16 bases between them. The CDR3 DNA sequence: TGTGCCAGCGGGCACCGGGCGCCATCTAACTATGGCTACACCTTC. Translation: CASGHRAPSNYGYTF.

This clonotype appeared once. The chain employs TRBV29-1 and TRBJ1-4, with 10 bases lining up with TRBD1. The trim removed 5 bases at V and 0 bases at J, leaving 3 bases unmatched. This CDR3 region has 15 residues. Germline V gene lookup returns CDR1 SQVTM and CDR2 ANQGSEA. This chain's CDR3 is CSVWDRGTTNEKLFF. The CDR3 DNA sequence: TGCAGCGTTTGGGACAGGGGAACAACTAATGAAAAACTGTTTTTT.

V gene TRBV3-1 combines with J gene TRBJ2-7, with D possibly called TRBD1 or TRBD2 (5 bases each). CDR1 and CDR2 from the germline V gene are LGHDT and YNNKEL (reference sequence). V was pared by 9 bases and J by 5 bases, with 17 bases between. CDR3 size: 13 residues. For the CDR3, the DNA is TGTGCCAGTAGGGACCCCCTGGGCCACGAGCAGTACTTC. Translated, it gives CASRDPLGHEQYF.

CDR3 sequence (DNA): TGCAGTGCTAGAGACCCAAGGACTAGTGTCAATGAGCAGTTCTTC. As protein: CSARDPRTSVNEQFF. The V gene is TRBV20-1, the J gene TRBJ2-1; 7 bases map to TRBD2. The CDR3 is 15 amino acids. Germline V lookup: CDR1 DFQATT, CDR2 SNEGSKA (reference sequence). J was trimmed by 6 bases and V by 0 bases; bases with no gene match: 8.

The chain has TRBV29-1 and TRBJ1-5; D is ambiguous. CDR3 length equals 13 residues. Germline assignment: CDR1 SQVTM and CDR2 ANQGSEA. V was cut by 4 bases and J by 1 base, with 8 bases left in between. CDR3 amino acids: CSVGFGSNQPQHF. The CDR3 coding sequence is TGCAGCGTTGGATTTGGGAGCAATCAGCCCCAGCATTTT.

This chain connects TRBV2 to TRBJ1-1; possible D gene TRBD1, 6 bases. This CDR3 spans 13 amino acids. CDR1 SNHLY and CDR2 FYNNEI come from the germline V gene. Trimming stripped 7 bases from V and 4 bases from J, with 13 bases between. The CDR3 nucleotides are TGTGCCAGCACCTCAGGGGTACCCACTGAAGCTTTCTTT. Its protein product is CASTSGVPTEAFF.

The chain joins TRBV23-1 to TRBJ2-7, with D maybe TRBD2 (6 bases). TRBV23-1 is noted as an ORF with a role that remains uncertain. CDR3 length equals 13 residues. V gave up 8 bases and J gave up 2 bases, with 13 bases separating them. The CDR3 nucleotides read TGCGCCAGCGCAGACGGGAGTCCCTACGAGCAGTACTTC. Amino acids: CASADGSPYEQYF.

In DNA, the CDR3 is TGTGCCAGCAGCGTAACTTCCTCTGGGGCCAACGTCCTGACTTTC. Its protein product is CASSVTSSGANVLTF. This rearrangement joins TRBV9 to TRBJ2-6, with D uncertain. The CDR3 sequence is 15 residues long. The V end was cut by 1 base, the J end by 0 bases, with 5 bases between. Germline values: CDR1 SGDLS, CDR2 YYNGEE.

The V gene is TRBV7-8, the J gene TRBJ2-1, with TRBD2 matching 9 bases. Trimming at V came to 6 bases and at J to 3 bases, leaving 6 bases not matched to a gene. CDR3 size: 15 residues. CDR1 is SGHVS, CDR2 FQNEAQ, per germline. CDR3 sequence reads: CASRPTSGFYNEQFF. CDR3 DNA: TGTGCCAGCAGACCCACTAGCGGGTTCTACAATGAGCAGTTCTTC.

The V call is TRBV20-1, the J call TRBJ1-5; tentatively, D is TRBD1 (5 bases). V lost 1 base and J lost 2, with 15 bases in between. Germline CDR1 is DFQATT and CDR2 is SNEGSKA (reference sequence). This CDR3 contains 16 residues. CDR3 sequence reads: CSARVGGAGGNQPQHF. DNA of the CDR3: TGCAGTGCTAGAGTGGGAGGGGCGGGGGGCAATCAGCCCCAGCATTTT.

This rearrangement joins TRBV6-1 to TRBJ2-3; D call uncertain. The CDR3 has 14 residues. Trimming took off 2 bases at V and 1 base at J, with 7 bases between the two ends. The germline CDR1 and CDR2 sequences are MNHNS and SASEGT. CDR3 in DNA: TGTGCCAGCAGTGAAAGTCTTCGCACAGATACGCAGTATTTT. Protein sequence: CASSESLRTDTQYF.

The chain uses TRBV2 and TRBJ1-2, with a tentative D call TRBD1 (6 bases). V lost 4 bases to trimming and J lost 2 bases, with 11 bases between them. This CDR3 has 14 residues. Germline assignment: CDR1 SNHLY and CDR2 FYNNEI. The CDR3 sequence is CASSVRTENYGYTF. CDR3 coding DNA: TGTGCCAGCAGTGTGAGGACAGAAAACTATGGCTACACCTTC.

The chain combines TRBV6-2 or TRBV6-3 with TRBJ2-7, with D unresolved. Per the germline V gene, CDR1 is MNHEY and CDR2 is SVGEGT. The V gene lost 6 bases and the J gene lost 6 bases, with 12 bases spanning the gap. CDR3 length equals 12 residues. The chain's CDR3 is CASSKRSGEQYF. In DNA, the CDR3 is TGTGCCAGCAGCAAAAGGTCTGGCGAGCAGTACTTC.

This sequence joins TRBV2 and TRBJ1-6; D call uncertain. Trimming stripped 6 bases from V and 7 bases from J, with 16 bases between. CDR3 length equals 15 residues. Germline V gene lookup returns CDR1 SNHLY and CDR2 FYNNEI. CDR3 protein: CASRPDSMRNSPLHF. CDR3 DNA sequence: TGTGCCAGCAGGCCTGATTCTATGCGGAATTCACCCCTCCACTTT. Filled out from reference TRBV2 and TRBJ1-6, the complete variable domain reads EPEVTQTPSHQVTQMGQEVILRCVPISNHLYFYWYRQILGQKVEFLVSFYNNEISEKSEIFDDQFSVERPDGSNFTLKIRSTKLEDSAMYFCASRPDSMRNSPLHFGNGTRLTVT.

This sequence joins TRBV20-1 and TRBJ2-1, with TRBD2 identical over 10 bases. From germline, CDR1 is DFQATT and CDR2 SNEGSKA (reference sequence). Trimming cost V 0 bases and J 6 bases; bases outside gene matches: 5. The CDR3 has 15 residues. CDR3: CSARDPSGGANEQFF. DNA for the CDR3: TGCAGTGCTAGAGATCCGAGCGGGGGGGCCAATGAGCAGTTCTTC.

The chain is built from TRBV12-3 or TRBV12-4 and TRBJ2-7; tentatively, D is TRBD1 or TRBD2 (5 bases each). V was trimmed by 3 bases and J by 3 bases, leaving 12 bases between them. This CDR3 comprises 14 residues. The CDR3 sequence: CASSFGTPDYEQYF. As DNA, the CDR3 is TGTGCCAGCAGTTTTGGGACGCCTGACTACGAGCAGTACTTC.

There are a few counts of this clonotype. One end of the junction does not line up with germline, which may come from a read error. The rearrangement joins TRBV5-1 to TRBJ2-5; D might be TRBD2 (5 bases). The germline CDR1 and CDR2 sequences are SGHRS and YFSETQ. The CDR3 has 13 residues. In nucleotides, the CDR3 is TGTGCCAGCAGCTTGGGAGCAGGAGAGACCCAGTACTTC. Its protein product is CASSLGAGETQYF.